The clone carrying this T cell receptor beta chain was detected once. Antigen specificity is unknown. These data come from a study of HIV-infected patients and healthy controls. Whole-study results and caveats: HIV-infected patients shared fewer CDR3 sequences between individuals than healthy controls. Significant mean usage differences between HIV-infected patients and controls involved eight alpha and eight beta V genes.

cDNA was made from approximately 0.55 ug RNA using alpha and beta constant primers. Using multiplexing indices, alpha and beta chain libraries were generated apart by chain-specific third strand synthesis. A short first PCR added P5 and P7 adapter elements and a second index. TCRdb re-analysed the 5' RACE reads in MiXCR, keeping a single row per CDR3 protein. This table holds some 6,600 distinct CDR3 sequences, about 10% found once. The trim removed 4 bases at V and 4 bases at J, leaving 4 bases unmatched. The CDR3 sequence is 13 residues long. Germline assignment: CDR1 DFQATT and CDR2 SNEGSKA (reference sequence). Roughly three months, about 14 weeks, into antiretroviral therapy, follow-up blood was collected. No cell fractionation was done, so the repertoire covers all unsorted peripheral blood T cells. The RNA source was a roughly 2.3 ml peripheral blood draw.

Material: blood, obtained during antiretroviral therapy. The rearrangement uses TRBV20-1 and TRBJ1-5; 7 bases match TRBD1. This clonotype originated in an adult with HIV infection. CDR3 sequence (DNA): TGCAGTGCTATGACAGGGATTAATCAGCCCCAGCATTTT. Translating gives CSAMTGINQPQHF.